This TCR beta chain was recovered during a study of blood T cells in healthy people across ages. Study background: With template switching, about one barcoded beta molecule was captured per two T cells.

Study-level results: Reliance upon unsorted PBMCs precluded definitive naive versus antigen-experienced comparison. Nothing was known about donor CMV status, and this possibly confounded expanded clonotype changes.

With regard to this clonotype: Its matching antigen is unknown.

Combining a sample-barcoded 5' primer with a J-beta primer mix, a second PCR ran for 7 to 11 cycles. TCRdb used MiXCR to reprocess the 5' RACE reads, holding one entry per CDR3 protein. The sample contains about 830,000 distinct CDR3 sequences, about three fifths of which appear only once. V trimming: 1 base; J trimming: 7 bases; junction bases outside the gene matches: 16. CDR1 is MDHEN, CDR2 SYDVKM, per germline. This CDR3 is 18 amino acids long. The sample comprised blood. This sequence was found in a man aged 25 to 40 in good health. The chain recombines TRBV28 with TRBJ1-2; 9 bases match TRBD1. The CDR3 sequence: CASSLFFRVGTGMSGYTF. The CDR3 DNA reads as TGTGCCAGCAGTTTATTTTTCCGGGTAGGGACAGGGATGTCTGGCTACACCTTC.